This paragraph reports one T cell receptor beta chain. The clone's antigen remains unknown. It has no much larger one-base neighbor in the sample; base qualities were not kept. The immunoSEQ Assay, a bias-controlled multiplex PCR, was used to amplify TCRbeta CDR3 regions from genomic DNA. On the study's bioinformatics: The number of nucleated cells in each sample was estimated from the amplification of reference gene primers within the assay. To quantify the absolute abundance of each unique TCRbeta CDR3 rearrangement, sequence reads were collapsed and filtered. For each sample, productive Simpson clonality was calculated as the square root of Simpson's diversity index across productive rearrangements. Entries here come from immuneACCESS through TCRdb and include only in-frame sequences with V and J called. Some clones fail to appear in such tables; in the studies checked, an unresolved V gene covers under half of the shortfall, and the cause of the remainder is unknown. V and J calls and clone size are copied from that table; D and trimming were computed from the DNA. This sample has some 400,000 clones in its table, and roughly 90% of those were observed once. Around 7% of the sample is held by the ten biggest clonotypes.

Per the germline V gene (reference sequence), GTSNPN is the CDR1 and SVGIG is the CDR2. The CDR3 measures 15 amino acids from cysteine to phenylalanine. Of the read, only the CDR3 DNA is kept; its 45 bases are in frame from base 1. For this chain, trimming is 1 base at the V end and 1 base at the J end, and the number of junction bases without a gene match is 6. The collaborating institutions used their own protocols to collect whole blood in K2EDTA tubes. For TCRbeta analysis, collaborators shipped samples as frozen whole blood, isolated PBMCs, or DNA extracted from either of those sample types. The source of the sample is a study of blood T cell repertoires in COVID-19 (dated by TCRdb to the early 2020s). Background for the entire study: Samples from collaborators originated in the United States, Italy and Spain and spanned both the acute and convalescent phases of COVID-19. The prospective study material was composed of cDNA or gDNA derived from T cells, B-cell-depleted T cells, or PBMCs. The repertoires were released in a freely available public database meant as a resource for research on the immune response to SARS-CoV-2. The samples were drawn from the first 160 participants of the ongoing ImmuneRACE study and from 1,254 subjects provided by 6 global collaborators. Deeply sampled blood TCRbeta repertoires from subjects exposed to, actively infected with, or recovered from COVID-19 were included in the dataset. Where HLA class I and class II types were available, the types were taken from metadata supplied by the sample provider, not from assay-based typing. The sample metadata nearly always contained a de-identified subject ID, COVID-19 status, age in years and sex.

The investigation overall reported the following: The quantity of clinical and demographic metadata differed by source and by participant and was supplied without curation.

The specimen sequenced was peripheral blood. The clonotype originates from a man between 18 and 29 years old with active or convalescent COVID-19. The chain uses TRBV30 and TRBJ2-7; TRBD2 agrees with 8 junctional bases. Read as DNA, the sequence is TGTGCCTGGAGTGGGGGGGCTAGCGGGTCCTACGAGCAGTACTTC. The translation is CAWSGGASGSYEQYF.